This T cell receptor (beta chain) was sequenced in a study of blood T cell repertoires in COVID-19. Across the study: Collection of acute and convalescent COVID-19 samples took place in the United States, Italy and Spain.

As processed by the authors: From reference gene primer amplification, estimates of nucleated cell counts were derived. Method: immunoSEQ multiplex PCR; TCRdb's copy keeps in-frame clones and lacks some. V, J and clone size are taken as reported in that table, and D and trimming were inferred from the DNA itself. Of roughly 20,000 clones in the sample, around 83% are singletons; the top ten hold approximately 11%. This CDR3 comprises 16 residues. Trimming removed 4 bases from V and 9 bases from J; junction bases left unmatched: 13. Germline assignment: CDR1 MNHEY and CDR2 SVGAGI. Material: peripheral blood. The chain carries TRBV6-5 and TRBJ2-4, with 9 bases lining up with TRBD1. The TCR was taken from a human donor in a cohort sampled during active COVID-19. CDR3 in amino acids: CASSLSGQGLTGIQYF. Here the CDR3 DNA reads TGTGCCAGCAGTTTATCAGGACAGGGGCTCACGGGCATTCAGTACTTC.